What follows describes a single T cell receptor beta chain. The count of this clone is one. Its antigen has not been determined. Nothing much larger sits one base from this clone, and base qualities are not available. This entry belongs to a study of cytomegalovirus exposure and HLA in healthy donors (dated by TCRdb to 2016 to 2017). In terms of the full investigation: In an earlier analysis of some 550 of the donors, roughly 300 Gb of sequence data and some 100 million unique TCR beta sequences from about 190 million T cells were reported. The T cell repertoires of 550 to 850 subjects were profiled by immunosequencing and related to cytomegalovirus serostatus. Every discovery cohort repertoire had been produced on one sequencing platform. In an earlier analysis of a few hundred of the donors, high-throughput TCR beta sequencing was used to judge whether each TCR beta V gene segment behaved as functional or pseudogenic. In the later analysis, no new phenotypic data were used to find candidate immune exposures; instead, reliance was placed on TCR beta sequences and their occurrence across donors. Class I and class II HLA loci were covered by the typing at four-digit resolution. The number of typed donors differed by locus: about 629-640 for A, B, C, DRB1 and DQB1; some 540 for DQA1; approximately 610 for DPA1; and 450 to 480 for DPB1. Of the 350 to 400 genotyped donors, 81% fell in the genetic ancestry cluster associated with self-reported Caucasian donors. High-throughput TCR immunosequencing, statistical association of individual TCRs with disease status, and machine learning were combined to predict cytomegalovirus infection status. The study aimed to test whether signatures of past pathogen exposure could be identified by cataloging public T cell receptors. Along with the roughly 670-subject first cohort, a separate validation cohort of more than 90 different subjects was used. In a later analysis, previously published TCR beta repertoires from 550 to 700 donors were re-analyzed and high-resolution HLA genotyping was added so that TCR occurrence patterns could be studied. A later genetic analysis took genome-wide SNP genotypes for about 60% of the roughly 670 donors and used that subset as a discovery cohort. Alongside the repertoire data, information on donor age, sex, ethnicity and CMV serostatus was compiled. Around 330 gigabases of sequencing data and 75 million to 85 million unique TCR sequences made up an early release that covered under 750 HLA-typed donors. Roughly 5 DR-DQ haplotypes were handled as single units for association and clustering, since linkage in the cohort was strong. Among roughly 400 genotyped donors of the cohort, an average of around 240,000 unique TCR beta nucleotide sequences were sequenced per donor, roughly 20% of them non-productive. What the study reported, not specific to this receptor: The authors suggested that the approach could potentially be extended to other disease states and immunological phenotypes. The only immune exposure information available for the cohort was CMV serostatus. The cohort was sequenced for TCR beta chains only, and without alpha or paired-chain data the features that could be detected were limited. In a later genetic analysis, a missense DCLRE1C variant was associated with V-gene and J-gene trimming of TCR beta chains, and the association was replicated in an independent cohort. A further reported finding was that TCR beta sequences accurately predicted the HLA-A and HLA-B alleles for most subjects in the first cohort. When HLA alleles, especially DR and DQ, strongly co-occurred, TCR associations were difficult to assign to individual alleles. The study listed 150 to 200 TCR beta chains as associated with cytomegalovirus. Linkage disequilibrium might explain the correlated functional status among segregating V segments, but an unknown experimental factor could not be ruled out. Three of the identified cytomegalovirus-associated TCR beta chains were confirmed in vitro to be specific for cytomegalovirus antigens. According to a later genetic analysis, donors in an Asian-associated ancestry cluster had fewer N-insertions in productive TCRs than the approximately 670-donor mean. A group of highly shared sequence variants was considered likely to be a technical artifact of the sequencing pipeline. A later analysis found that TCR association rates varied across HLA loci, with DRB1 alleles showing the most associated TCRs and HLA-C alleles the fewest. Sequencing depth was assumed to be roughly uniform across donors in the presence/absence analyses, though that assumption may not hold. Most TCR sequences were seen in very few donors, while some public TCRs were found in many individuals. HLA typing was unavailable for some donors at each locus, so association tests used only the typed subset. Broadly in line with IMGT annotations, most TCR beta V segments showed up in productive rearrangements about 87% or about 30% of the time in an earlier analysis of about 500 of the donors. A later analysis reported that several top co-occurrence clusters appeared linked to parvovirus B19, influenza, CMV and Epstein-Barr virus. In a later analysis, HLA-associated TCR beta chains were found to be more clonally expanded and to have lower generation probabilities than equally common non-associated chains. The earlier analysis of almost 600 of the donors excluded around 17 rarely observed V segments, including chromosome 9 orphons, because counts were too low. The 87-base-pair reads could not distinguish some IMGT-functional V segments, including TRBV6-2 and TRBV6-3, so those segments were excluded. A later analysis found that most CMV-associated TCR beta chains appeared HLA-restricted, with HLA associations seemingly driven largely by CMV exposure. In a later analysis, 15,000 to 20,000 TCR beta sequences were associated with specific HLA alleles at a false discovery rate of 0.05. Cytomegalovirus status was reported to be diagnosed by the classifier with high specificity and sensitivity in both the original and validation cohorts.

Libraries were constructed by the immunoSEQ multiplex PCR assay. A mixture of 60 forward primers for TCR Vbeta segments and 13 reverse primers for TCR Jbeta segments was used in the multiplex PCR. The CDR3 region of rearranged TCR beta genes was amplified from genomic DNA with a multiplex PCR assay. The amplified TCR beta libraries were sequenced on the Illumina HiSeq System as 87-base-pair reads. Per the source publication's procedure: A later analysis counted approximately 84 million unique TCR beta chains across the 500 to 850 repertoires, and roughly 10 million of these chains were shared by at least two donors. A nearest-neighbor algorithm error-corrected the raw reads and collapsed the reads into unique sequences, merging closely related sequences to remove PCR and sequencing errors. To assign V, D and J gene segments, CDR3 sequences were aligned to IMGT reference sequences. For a sequence to be retained, a match of at least six nucleotides was required to both a V gene segment and a J gene segment. A rearrangement counted as productive if the CDR3 had no stop codons and remained in frame with V and J, and every other rearrangement counted as non-productive. Following IMGT convention, CDR3 was defined as the stretch from the second conserved V-encoded cysteine up to the conserved J-encoded phenylalanine. In an earlier analysis of just under 600 of the donors, sequences lacking an unambiguous match to a single V gene segment were excluded. An earlier analysis of fewer than 750 of the donors called V segments functional above 56.7% productive rearrangements and segregating when the between-donor standard deviation exceeded 5%. A statistical classification framework was developed to diagnose cytomegalovirus status using the catalog of TCR beta chain sequences. In a later analysis, V and J genes were assigned by comparing TCR nucleotide sequences against IMGT/GENE-DB human TR gene sequences. The TCRdist pipeline was used in a later analysis to assign CDR3 sequences and most-parsimonious VDJ recombination scenarios. In a later analysis, each TCR beta chain was defined by its CDR3 amino acid sequence together with its V-gene family, and reads lacking a unique V-gene family were excluded. To address suspected cross-contamination and a sequencing artifact, a later analysis removed a few hundred highly shared, low-generation-probability nucleotide sequences. In a later analysis, a clonal expansion index for each public chain was calculated from normalized within-repertoire ranks of inferred template counts. In a later analysis, generation probabilities were computed with a VDJ recombination model fitted to out-of-frame rearrangements, and the resulting probabilities were checked against IGoR. In a later analysis, hypergeometric tests were used to score TCR-TCR, TCR-HLA and TCR-CMV co-occurrence, with a repertoire-size bias correction applied to TCR pairs. A later analysis estimated false discovery rates by permuting HLA or CMV assignments 20 times. In a later analysis, co-occurring TCRs were grouped using DBSCAN, and TCRdist sequence similarity was added for clustering within HLA-allele-positive subsets. Repertoires with fewer than 30,000 or more than 120,000 public chains were left out of co-occurrence clustering, as were a handful of repertoires with anomalous nucleotide sharing. The immuneACCESS repertoire file appears here via TCRdb, limited to in-frame rearrangements. These files lack a portion of the clones; in checked studies, under half of the deficit traces to unresolved V genes, and the cause of the others is not known. V and J calls and clone size are those listed in that table; D and trimming were worked out from the DNA. Within this sample are around 100,000 clones, with around three quarters of them counted one time only. The ten largest account for around 5% of the sample.

In total, roughly 670 healthy bone marrow donors made up the cohort. Cohort members were all nominally healthy when sampled, although unrecorded immune exposures were likely present. The donor was CMV seropositive and was included in the group of about 290 seropositive cohort members. Every donor gave a peripheral blood sample, and the peripheral blood mononuclear cells from that sample were used for TCR beta sequencing. Genomic DNA was extracted from the blood cell samples with the Qiagen DNeasy Blood Extraction Kit. From the cysteine up to the phenylalanine, the CDR3 has a length of 18 residues. The kept DNA is CDR3 alone, 54 bases in frame from the first base. V lost 1 base and J lost 0 bases, and the count of bases not matched to a germline gene is 7. CDR1 and CDR2 (LNHDA, SQIVND) derive from the germline V gene (reference sequence).

The material sequenced was PBMCs. This sequence was found in a man aged 30-40 years in good health and CMV-seropositive. The V and J segments used are TRBV19 and TRBJ2-1, with 9 junctional bases fitting TRBD2. The base sequence is TGTGCCAGTAGTATAGGTGGTAGCGGGGGAGGCTCCTACAATGAGCAGTTCTTC. Its translation is CASSIGGSGGGSYNEQFF.